These 17 T cell receptor beta chains came from one sample sequenced in a study of lymphopenia after photon versus proton radiotherapy. TCRdb's table, derived via immunoSEQ multiplex PCR, lists solely in-frame clones and lacks some. The table shows about 49,000 clones, with around 82% occurring only once. The material sequenced was peripheral blood, taken from a patient treated with photon-based radiotherapy. These TCRs come from a man aged 45-65 years with gastric cancer.

The chain combines TRBV19 with TRBJ2-4; D is unclear. The ends were cut back, 3 bases at V and 0 bases at J, with 9 bases in the middle. Germline CDR1 LNHDA, CDR2 SQIVND (reference sequence). CDR3 length equals 15 residues. Written as DNA, the CDR3 is TGTGCCAGTAGTATCGGCCAGCTAGCCAAAAACATTCAGTACTTC. This encodes CASSIGQLAKNIQYF.

This clone was detected a few times. The chain joins TRBV15 to TRBJ2-5, with 9 bases fitting TRBD2. This CDR3 region has 13 residues. Germline CDR1 reads LNHNV; CDR2 reads YYDKDF (reference sequence). With V trimmed by 5 bases and J by 5 bases, 3 bases remained unmatched. CDR3 DNA sequence: TGTGCCACCAGCTTAGCGGGAGTGGAGACCCAGTACTTC. Protein: CATSLAGVETQYF.

This clone was found a few times. CDR3 sequence (DNA): TGTGCCAGCTCACCACTTTGGGCAGCGGGAGGCTACGAGCAGTACTTC. Protein: CASSPLWAAGGYEQYF. This rearrangement joins TRBV18 to TRBJ2-7; 9 bases are shared with TRBD2. With 1 base clipped from V and 3 bases from J, the junction kept 7 bases outside the gene matches. This CDR3 is 16 amino acids long. Germline V gene data show CDR1 as KGHSH and CDR2 as LQKENI.

The V gene is TRBV4-2, the J gene TRBJ2-1, with TRBD2 identical over 9 bases. CDR3 length equals 19 residues. Germline values: CDR1 LGHNA, CDR2 YNFKEQ. V shed 0 bases, J shed 0 bases, and the junction held 9 bases outside the gene matches. This chain's CDR3 is CASSQERAGGTSSYNEQFF. CDR3 nucleotide sequence: TGTGCCAGCAGCCAAGAAAGGGCGGGAGGGACTAGCTCCTACAATGAGCAGTTCTTC.

V is TRBV10-2 and J is TRBJ2-2, with a weak D call TRBD2 (5 bases). The CDR3 runs 21 residues. Germline V gene lookup returns CDR1 WSHSY and CDR2 SAAADI. The ends were cut back, 2 bases at V and 5 bases at J, with 30 bases in the middle. CDR3 protein: CASSEEFYGSLVGVGTGELFF. CDR3 in DNA: TGCGCCAGCAGTGAGGAATTTTATGGGTCCCTAGTGGGAGTAGGGACCGGGGAGCTGTTTTTT.

The table lists this clone with a count of one. The V call is TRBV7-9, the J call TRBJ1-1; the D gene is possibly TRBD1 (5 bases). Per the germline V gene, CDR1 is SEHNR and CDR2 is FQNEAQ (reference sequence). The CDR3 spans 15 residues. The germline V and J ends were trimmed by 4 bases and 5 bases, with 17 bases remaining between them. This chain's CDR3 is CASSSPQGISTEAFF. The CDR3 DNA reads as TGTGCCAGCAGCTCGCCGCAGGGAATCTCAACTGAAGCTTTCTTT.

V and J are TRBV30 and TRBJ1-1; 7 bases are a match to TRBD1. V gave up 4 bases and J gave up 6 bases; unmatched junction bases: 11. The CDR3 is 14 residues long. Germline values: CDR1 GTSNPN, CDR2 SVGIG (reference sequence). Here the CDR3 reads CAWTPTGKNPEAFF. In DNA form, the CDR3 reads TGTGCCTGGACCCCGACAGGGAAAAACCCTGAAGCTTTCTTT.

The chain uses TRBV5-1 and TRBJ2-5, with D perhaps matching TRBD2 (6 bases). The CDR3 sequence is 16 residues long. Germline V lookup: CDR1 SGHRS, CDR2 YFSETQ. Trimming cost V 0 bases and J 1 base, with 13 bases left between them. CDR3 in amino acids: CASSLVAGRFQETQYF. The CDR3 DNA follows: TGCGCCAGCAGCTTGGTCGCGGGGAGGTTCCAAGAGACCCAGTACTTC.

This chain uses TRBV6-5 with TRBJ1-3; 9 nucleotides agree with TRBD1. The CDR3 runs to 15 residues. The V gene end was trimmed by 7 bases and the J gene end by 3 bases; junction bases not matched to a gene: 7. Germline lookup yields CDR1 MNHEY and CDR2 SVGAGI. CDR3 nucleotides: TGTGCCAGCACCCGGACAGGGGATTTTGGAAACACCATATATTTT. Residues: CASTRTGDFGNTIYF.

The J gene is TRBJ2-7, the V gene TRBV6-5; 10 nucleotides match TRBD2. Trimming took 4 bases from V and 5 from J; bases not matched to a gene: 5. The germline CDR1 and CDR2 sequences are MNHEY and SVGAGI. CDR3 length equals 14 residues. CDR3 protein: CASSSLAGEHEQYF. The CDR3 region has the DNA TGTGCCAGCAGTTCTCTAGCGGGAGAGCACGAGCAGTACTTC.

The chain is built from TRBV7-3 and TRBJ2-7; no reliable D call. V lost 4 bases and J 3 bases, leaving 16 bases between the germline ends. Germline CDR1 is SGHTA and CDR2 is FQGTGA. The CDR3 covers 15 residues. The CDR3 reads CASSSQAGRHYEQYF. Written as DNA, the CDR3 is TGTGCCAGCAGCTCTCAAGCCGGCAGACACTACGAGCAGTACTTC.

The chain employs TRBV2 and TRBJ2-7; D gene ambiguous. The CDR3 contains 11 residues. With 2 bases removed from V and 6 bases from J, the gap between germline ends came to 5 bases. Germline lookup yields CDR1 SNHLY and CDR2 FYNNEI. The CDR3 reads CASSETREQYF. Here the CDR3 DNA reads TGTGCCAGCAGTGAAACTCGCGAGCAGTACTTC.

This chain connects TRBV9 to TRBJ2-1; TRBD1 might be the D (6 bases). The germline V gene encodes CDR1 SGDLS and CDR2 YYNGEE. V was cut by 0 bases and J by 2 bases, with 12 bases left in between. The CDR3 covers 16 residues. The CDR3 DNA sequence: TGTGCCAGCAGCGTAGGGGGGCAGGTCGCCTACAATGAGCAGTTCTTC. Protein: CASSVGGQVAYNEQFF.

To note about this clone: A read error may produce the germline difference seen at one junction end. The chain uses TRBV28 and TRBJ1-5; 8 nucleotides agree with TRBD1. The CDR3 runs to 16 residues. Germline CDR1 MDHEN, CDR2 SYDVKM. CDR3 protein: CASSLLTGTGVQPQHF. CDR3 sequence (DNA): TGTGCCAGCAGCTTATTGACCGGGACAGGCGTTCAGCCCCAGCATTTT.

The gene calls are TRBV4-3 and TRBJ1-5, with D possibly being TRBD1 (6 bases). Trimming left V 0 bases short and J 2 bases short, with 8 bases between. This CDR3 region has 15 residues. The V gene's germline CDR1 is LGHNA and CDR2 YSLEER. Written as DNA, the CDR3 is TGCGCCAGCAGCCAAGAGGCAGGGGGCAATCAGCCCCAGCATTTT. Its protein is CASSQEAGGNQPQHF.

The chain joins TRBV9 to TRBJ1-1; perhaps TRBD1 as D (5 bases). The V and J ends lost 0 bases and 8 bases respectively, with 8 bases between them. Germline values: CDR1 SGDLS, CDR2 YYNGEE. This CDR3 comprises 12 residues. The CDR3 nucleotides read TGTGCCAGCAGCGTAGATGAGGGGGAAGCTTTCTTT. This translates into CASSVDEGEAFF.

This chain links TRBV27 with TRBJ2-1, with D tentatively TRBD1 (5 bases). Germline lookup yields CDR1 MNHEY and CDR2 SMNVEV (reference sequence). V was cut by 0 bases and J by 3 bases, with 9 bases left in between. The CDR3 extends over 15 amino acids. The CDR3, as DNA: TGTGCCAGCAGTTTATCCCAGGGAATCTACAATGAGCAGTTCTTC. Translating gives CASSLSQGIYNEQFF.